The source of this T cell receptor gamma chain is a study of γδ T cells in repeated Plasmodium falciparum infection. Study in general: Donors were malaria-exposed Malian children or age- and gender-matched Australian children. Four controlled malaria infections with P. falciparum NF54 spanned 644 days. Timepoints: baseline, immediately before selected infections, and 21 days after every infection. Findings and caveats of the study: The Malian cohort came from a small rural village of predominantly one ethnic group.

Gammadelta T cells were flow-sorted from PBMC into Vgamma9/Vdelta2+ and Vdelta2-negative populations for bulk analysis. TCRdb ran CATT on the multiplex PCR reads. Of 20,000 to 30,000 gamma-chain clones listed, 3% are singletons. On this clone itself: Antigen specificity is unknown. A single base is all that separates this from a far larger clone, so a read error is likely. This sample also contains other DNA sequences that code for the same CDR3.

The CDR3 is 14 residues long. CDR1 is VENAVY and CDR2 is YDSYNSRV in the germline V gene. The sequence came from a pool of human donors (malaria-infected and uninfected, not separated). The V gene is given as TRGV8, and no J gene call is available. The sequenced material came from gamma-delta T cells from blood. CDR3 bases: TGTGCCACCTGGGACCGGAAAAACGAATATAAGAAACTCTTC. Protein product: CATWDRKNEYKKLF.